These T cell receptor beta chains were read from a single sample in a study of blood T cell repertoires in COVID-19. TCRdb keeps only in-frame clones here, not all; method: immunoSEQ multiplex PCR. The sample shows around 470,000 clones, 89% of them seen only once. Sequenced: peripheral blood. The origin of the receptors is a man younger than 30 with COVID-19, enrolled during active disease. Both conserved end residues are part of each CDR3. The D gene is left open where the match is weak. Only part of the rows carry a size: once, few, many, or a class if the clone is expanded.

V	size	D	J	CDR3	DNA
TRBV6-6	.	.	TRBJ2-3	CASSYSTDIPTQYF	TGTGCCAGCAGTTACTCGACGGACATACCTACGCAGTATTTT
TRBV19	.	TRBD1	TRBJ1-2	CASSIWDRGTYGYTF	TGTGCCAGTAGTATATGGGACAGGGGAACCTATGGCTACACCTTC
TRBV19	.	.	TRBJ2-3	CASSITPSSFTDTQYF	TGTGCCAGTAGTATAACCCCTAGCTCCTTCACAGATACGCAGTATTTT
TRBV7-9	.	TRBD1	TRBJ1-3	CASSRETGPGNTIYF	TGTGCCAGCAGCCGCGAGACAGGGCCTGGAAACACCATATATTTT
TRBV18	.	TRBD2	TRBJ2-2	CASSQQRENTGELFF	TGTGCCAGCTCACAGCAGCGGGAGAACACCGGGGAGCTGTTTTTT
TRBV30	once	TRBD1	TRBJ2-5	CAWYSTGGGETQYF	TGTGCCTGGTACAGTACAGGGGGCGGGGAGACCCAGTACTTC
TRBV18	.	TRBD2	TRBJ2-7	CASSPPRPGGKEQYF	TGTGCCAGCTCACCCCCGAGGCCGGGGGGTAAAGAGCAGTACTTC
TRBV6-1	.	TRBD1	TRBJ1-5	CASSEHRDRGSNQPQHF	TGTGCCAGCAGTGAACACCGGGACAGGGGTAGCAATCAGCCCCAGCATTTT
TRBV6-5	.	.	TRBJ1-2	CASSYTGTTNNYGYTF	TGTGCCAGCAGTTACACCGGGACAACGAATAACTATGGCTACACCTTC
TRBV2	.	TRBD1	TRBJ2-5	CASTGQGGETQYF	TGTGCCAGCACCGGACAGGGAGGCGAGACCCAGTACTTC
TRBV21-1	.	.	TRBJ1-5	CASTTLQGCNQPQHF	TGTGCCAGCACCACCCTTCAGGGGTGCAATCAGCCCCAGCATTTT
TRBV19	.	.	TRBJ2-3	CASSTSLQGRFGDTQYF	TGTGCCAGTAGTACCTCTTTACAGGGAAGATTTGGCGATACGCAGTATTTT
TRBV7-2	.	TRBD2	TRBJ2-3	CASSTRSGGAGTDTQYF	TGTGCCAGCAGCACACGTAGCGGGGGGGCCGGGACAGATACGCAGTATTTT
TRBV11-3	.	TRBD1	TRBJ1-2	CASSYRGQANYGYTF	TGTGCCAGCAGCTACAGAGGACAGGCTAACTATGGCTACACCTTC
TRBV5-4	.	.	TRBJ2-5	CASSLDYAQETQYF	TGTGCCAGCAGCTTGGACTACGCGCAAGAGACCCAGTACTTC
TRBV19	.	TRBD1	TRBJ1-2	CASSLGTGGGNYGYTF	TGTGCCAGTAGTCTCGGGACAGGGGGAGGTAACTATGGCTACACCTTC
TRBV27	.	TRBD2	TRBJ2-7	CASRGLAESSYEQYF	TGTGCCAGCAGGGGACTAGCTGAAAGCTCCTACGAGCAGTACTTC
TRBV7-2	.	.	TRBJ2-1	CASSLVGLALYNEQFF	TGTGCCAGCAGCTTAGTAGGTCTAGCGCTCTACAATGAGCAGTTCTTC
TRBV4-1	.	TRBD1	TRBJ2-7	CASSPRQGAYEQYF	TGCGCCAGCAGCCCCCGACAGGGGGCCTACGAGCAGTACTTC
TRBV5-4	.	TRBD1	TRBJ1-1	CASSAGGSEAFF	TGTGCCAGCAGCGCAGGGGGATCTGAAGCTTTCTTT
TRBV30	once	.	TRBJ2-3	CAWSRAGGTDTQYF	TGTGCCTGGAGTAGGGCAGGAGGAACAGATACGCAGTATTTT
TRBV3-1/TRBV3-2	.	TRBD2	TRBJ2-2	CASSQESMFGTSGFTGELFF	TGTGCCAGCAGCCAAGAATCGATGTTCGGGACTAGCGGATTCACCGGGGAGCTGTTTTTT
TRBV18	once	.	TRBJ1-3	CASSPRQGSGNTIYF	TGTGCCAGCTCACCGCGCCAGGGGAGCGGAAACACCATATATTTT
TRBV7-6	.	TRBD1	TRBJ2-7	CASSLADRGGEQYF	TGTGCCAGCAGCTTAGCGGACAGGGGGGGCGAGCAGTACTTC
TRBV7-9	.	.	TRBJ1-3	CASSLKSYGNTIYF	TGTGCCAGCAGCTTGAAGAGTTACGGAAACACCATATATTTT